This T cell receptor beta chain is from a study of blood T cell repertoires in COVID-19. Study-wide background: Researchers got acute and convalescent COVID-19 samples from the United States, Italy and Spain.

This clone showed up just a few times. The data were produced by immunoSEQ multiplex PCR, yet TCRdb's version contains in-frame clones alone and is incomplete. The data hold 200,000 to 250,000 clones, with around 82% observed a single time. In germline, CDR1 is MRHNA, CDR2 SNTAGT. Trimming left V 4 bases short and J 4 bases short, with 13 bases between. This CDR3 has 14 amino acids. This sequence was found in a woman aged 80 or over with acute or convalescent COVID-19. The source material was peripheral blood. The rearrangement joins TRBV6-4 to TRBJ1-1; the D is unclear. Here the CDR3 reads CASSVQPSATEAFF. The CDR3 DNA is TGTGCCAGCAGTGTGCAGCCGAGCGCCACTGAAGCTTTCTTT.